One T cell receptor (beta chain) is described in this entry. The germline gives CDR1 SGDLS, CDR2 YYNGEE. The CDR3 has 13 amino acids. V gave up 2 bases and J gave up 1 base, with 6 bases separating them. The data stem from a study of cytomegalovirus exposure and HLA in healthy donors. The PCR employed 60 Vbeta primers together with 13 Jbeta primers. This table comes from immunoSEQ multiplex PCR, and its TCRdb copy is limited to in-frame clones, with some not included. This listing includes around 210,000 clones. Specimen: PBMCs. The origin of this receptor is a woman aged 25 to 39 in good health and CMV-seropositive. The V gene is TRBV9, the J gene TRBJ1-1; a possible D gene is TRBD1 (5 bases). The CDR3: CASSVDRNTEAFF. Here the CDR3 DNA reads TGTGCCAGCAGCGTTGACAGGAACACTGAAGCTTTCTTT.